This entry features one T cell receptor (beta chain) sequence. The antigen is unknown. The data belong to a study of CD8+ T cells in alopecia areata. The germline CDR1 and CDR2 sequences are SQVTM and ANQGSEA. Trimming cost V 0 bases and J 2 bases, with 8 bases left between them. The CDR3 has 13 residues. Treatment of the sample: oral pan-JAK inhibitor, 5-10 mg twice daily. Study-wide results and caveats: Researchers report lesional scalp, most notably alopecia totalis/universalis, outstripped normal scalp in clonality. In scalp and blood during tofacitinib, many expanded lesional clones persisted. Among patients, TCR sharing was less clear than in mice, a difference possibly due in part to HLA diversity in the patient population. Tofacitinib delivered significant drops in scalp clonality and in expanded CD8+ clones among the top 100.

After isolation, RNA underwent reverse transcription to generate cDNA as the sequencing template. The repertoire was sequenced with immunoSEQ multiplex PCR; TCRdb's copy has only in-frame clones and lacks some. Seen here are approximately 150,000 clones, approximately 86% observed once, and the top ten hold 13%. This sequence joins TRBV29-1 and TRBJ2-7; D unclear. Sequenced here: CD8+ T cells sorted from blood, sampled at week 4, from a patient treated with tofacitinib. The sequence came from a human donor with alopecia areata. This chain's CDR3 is CSVEENVAYEQYF. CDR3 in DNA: TGCAGCGTTGAAGAGAACGTAGCCTACGAGCAGTACTTC.